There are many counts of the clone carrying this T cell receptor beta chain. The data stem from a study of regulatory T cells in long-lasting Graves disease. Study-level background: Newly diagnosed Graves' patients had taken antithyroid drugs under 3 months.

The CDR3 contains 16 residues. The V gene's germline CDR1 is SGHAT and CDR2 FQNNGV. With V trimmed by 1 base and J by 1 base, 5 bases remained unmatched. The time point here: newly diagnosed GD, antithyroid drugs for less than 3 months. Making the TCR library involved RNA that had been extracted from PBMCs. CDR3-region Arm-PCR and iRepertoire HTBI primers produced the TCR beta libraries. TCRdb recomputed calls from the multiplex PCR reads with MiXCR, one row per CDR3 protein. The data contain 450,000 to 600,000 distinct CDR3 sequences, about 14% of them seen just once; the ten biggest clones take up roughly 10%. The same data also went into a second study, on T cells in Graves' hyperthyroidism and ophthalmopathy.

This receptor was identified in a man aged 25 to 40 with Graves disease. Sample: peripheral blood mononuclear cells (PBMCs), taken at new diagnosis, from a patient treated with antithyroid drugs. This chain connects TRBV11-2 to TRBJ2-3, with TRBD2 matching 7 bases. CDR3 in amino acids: CASSLGRLARTDTQYF. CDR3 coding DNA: TGTGCCAGCAGCTTAGGTAGACTAGCTCGCACAGATACGCAGTATTTT.